The rows below give T cell receptor beta chains drawn from one sample of a study of T cell responses to AZD1222 COVID-19 vaccine. Repertoires were generated with immunoSEQ multiplex PCR, while TCRdb's copy carries only in-frame clones and drops some. The repertoire holds tens of thousands of clones, with around 93% as singletons. This material consisted of peripheral blood, taken 28 days after the second AZD1222 dose. The receptors come from an adult who received the AZD1222 COVID-19 vaccine. Both conserved end residues are trimmed from each CDR3. D genes are given only for firm matches. Only part of the rows carry a size: once, few, many, or a class if the clone is expanded.

V gene: TRBV24-1; D gene: -; clone size: -; CDR3 protein: ATSDLLYRAGYT
V gene: TRBV11-3; D gene: -; clone size: -; CDR3 protein: ASSPGVGELF
V gene: TRBV27; D gene: TRBD1; clone size: -; CDR3 protein: ASTPVGQGNSPLH
V gene: TRBV9; D gene: -; clone size: -; CDR3 protein: ASSRSDSYGYT
V gene: TRBV5-1; D gene: TRBD2; clone size: -; CDR3 protein: ASSFQAGAIGELF
V gene: TRBV27; D gene: -; clone size: -; CDR3 protein: ASSNRVSANSPLH
V gene: TRBV9; D gene: TRBD1; clone size: -; CDR3 protein: ASSVATGGQF
V gene: TRBV15; D gene: TRBD1; clone size: -; CDR3 protein: ATSTGVVQPQH
V gene: TRBV6-5; D gene: TRBD1; clone size: -; CDR3 protein: ASSRTGSNDGYT
V gene: TRBV7-2; D gene: -; clone size: -; CDR3 protein: ASSLSPAAGGGYT
V gene: TRBV14; D gene: -; clone size: few; CDR3 protein: ASSQELNTEAF
V gene: TRBV28; D gene: -; clone size: -; CDR3 protein: ASSFPESREQY
V gene: TRBV20-1; D gene: -; clone size: -; CDR3 protein: SASKVMGLQETQY
V gene: TRBV28; D gene: -; clone size: -; CDR3 protein: ASSLGYQETQY
V gene: TRBV5-1; D gene: -; clone size: -; CDR3 protein: ASSLGPQKALSGANVLT
V gene: TRBV6-5; D gene: -; clone size: -; CDR3 protein: ASSYGNRVGDEQF
V gene: TRBV19; D gene: -; clone size: -; CDR3 protein: ASTRRGGPPSPNTEAF
V gene: TRBV11-2; D gene: -; clone size: -; CDR3 protein: ASSLEGVVNQPQH
V gene: TRBV19; D gene: TRBD1; clone size: -; CDR3 protein: ASSPTIRTGQTEKLF
V gene: TRBV1; D gene: -; clone size: once; CDR3 protein: TSSPIDEQF
V gene: TRBV2; D gene: -; clone size: -; CDR3 protein: ASSGWDEQF
V gene: TRBV7-9; D gene: TRBD1; clone size: -; CDR3 protein: ASSSTGPTDTQY
V gene: TRBV6-5; D gene: TRBD1; clone size: -; CDR3 protein: ASRAGRGIIDEQY
V gene: TRBV11-2; D gene: TRBD2; clone size: few; CDR3 protein: ASSLGSGRLNNEQF
V gene: TRBV28; D gene: -; clone size: -; CDR3 protein: ASSSGPGSGELF
V gene: TRBV29-1; D gene: -; clone size: -; CDR3 protein: SVERGSNTEAF
V gene: TRBV12-2; D gene: -; clone size: -; CDR3 protein: ASHRGCTDTQY
V gene: TRBV4-3; D gene: -; clone size: -; CDR3 protein: ASSQDRSSYEQY